This T cell receptor beta chain was captured by sequencing in a study of shared T cell receptors in the human thymus. TCRdb keeps only in-frame clones here, not all; method: immunoSEQ multiplex PCR. The repertoire includes 700,000 or so clones, 80% to 90% of them detected once, and around 0.0094% sits in the top ten. CDR1 and CDR2 (germline): SGHDN, FVKESK. J was trimmed by 5 bases and V by 1 base; bases with no gene match: 3. The CDR3 runs 17 residues. The same sample was also studied in work on human thymus T cells. As reported in that work: From resections taken during corrective heart surgery, the thymus tissue was obtained. The authors found apparently biased V and J gene usage in thymic and blood repertoires.

Input material: thymocytes. The chain is built from TRBV14 and TRBJ2-4; 15 nucleotides agree with TRBD2. The clonotype comes from a girl less than two years old with a congenital heart defect. This CDR3 is CASSQGTSGGDQNIQYF. The CDR3 bases are TGTGCCAGCAGCCAAGGGACTAGCGGGGGGGATCAAAACATTCAGTACTTC.